This TCR beta chain was profiled in a study of T cells in tuberculosis. Study conclusions and caveats: Smaller alpha distances in active tuberculosis partly reflected shorter CDR3-alpha lengths.

TCRdb's table, derived via immunoSEQ multiplex PCR, lists solely in-frame clones and lacks some. The sample lists under 40,000 clones, roughly 94% occurring once. A remark on this clone: Its antigen remains unidentified.

The germline V gene encodes CDR1 MGHDK and CDR2 SYGVNS. With 4 bases clipped from V and 4 bases from J, the junction kept 6 bases outside the gene matches. CDR3 length: 15 residues. Source material: PBMCs. The chain uses TRBV25-1 and TRBJ1-3, with 8 bases lining up with TRBD1. The TCR comes from a donor between 10 and 35 years old with latent tuberculosis or without tuberculosis infection. The CDR3 DNA follows: TGTGCCAGCAGTGGTCAGGGGGCGCGGGGAAACACCATATATTTT. Residues: CASSGQGARGNTIYF.